What follows describes a single T cell receptor (beta chain). Antigen specificity is unknown. This specimen belongs to a study of early T cells in non-severe SARS-CoV-2 infection. Study summary: Bulk RNA isolated from unsorted whole blood underwent sequencing; chains were not paired. Findings and limits, study-wide: A preference for anti-spike CD8 responses marked VDJdb matching, which missed private and CD4 specificities.

TCRdb passed the 5' RACE reads through MiXCR, listing each CDR3 protein once. This table has 70,000 to 85,000 distinct CDR3 sequences, about 13% appearing once. The CDR3 length is 15 residues. Per germline, CDR1 DFQATT and CDR2 SNEGSKA (reference sequence). Trimming removed 3 bases from V and 1 base from J, with 15 bases in between. Sequenced: whole blood. The source is an adult who was a healthcare worker with PCR-confirmed SARS-CoV-2 infection or an uninfected control (not recorded which). V is TRBV20-1 and J is TRBJ1-1; maybe TRBD1 (6 bases). Here the CDR3 DNA reads TGCAGTGCTAGCCTCCCGGGACACACGAACACTGAAGCTTTCTTT. Its translation is CSASLPGHTNTEAFF.